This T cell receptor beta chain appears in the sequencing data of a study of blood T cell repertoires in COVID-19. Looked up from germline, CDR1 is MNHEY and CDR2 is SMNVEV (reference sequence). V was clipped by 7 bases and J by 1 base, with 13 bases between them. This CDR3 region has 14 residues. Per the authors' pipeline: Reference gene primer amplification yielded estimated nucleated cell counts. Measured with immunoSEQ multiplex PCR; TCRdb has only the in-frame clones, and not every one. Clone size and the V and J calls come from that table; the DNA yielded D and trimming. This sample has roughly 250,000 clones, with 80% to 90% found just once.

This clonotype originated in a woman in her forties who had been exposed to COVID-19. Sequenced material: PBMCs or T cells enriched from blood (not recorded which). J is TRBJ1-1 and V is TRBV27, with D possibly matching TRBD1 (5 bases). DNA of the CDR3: TGTGCCAGCACCTCCGCGGGGACGAACACTGAAGCTTTCTTT. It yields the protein CASTSAGTNTEAFF.